What follows describes a single T cell receptor (beta chain). Its antigen is unknown. The data were produced by immunoSEQ multiplex PCR, yet TCRdb's version contains in-frame clones alone and is incomplete. The sample contains about 71,000 clones, over 70% of which appear only once. These data originate in a study of vaccination effects on CD4 cells after COVID-19. The CDR3 totals 12 residues. The V end lost 12 bases, the J end lost 2 bases, and 10 bases lay between the germline ends. The germline V gene encodes CDR1 KGHDR and CDR2 SFDVKD. Antigen-specific CD4+ T cells were expanded (with viral peptide pools) by the ViraFEST assay ahead of sequencing. Following culture for approximately ten days, CD4+ T cells were isolated. Absence of prior SARS-CoV-2 infection characterized the vaccine recipients, who showed negative nucleocapsid antibodies. The culture medium for roughly 1.9 million PBMC per well included roughly 10 IU/ml IL-2 and 8.5 to 10 ug/ml peptides.

Study-wide results and caveats: Late post-vaccination samples showed marked contraction of infection- and vaccine-induced clones.

The receptor comes from a human donor who received a COVID-19 vaccine. The rearrangement uses TRBV24-1 and TRBJ1-5, with a tentative D call TRBD1 (5 bases). This specimen consisted of CD4+ T cells from PBMCs cultured with SARS-CoV-2 spike peptides, obtained before COVID-19 vaccination. CDR3 protein: CASGGGNQPQHF. In DNA, the CDR3 is TGTGCCTCGGGGGGTGGCAATCAGCCCCAGCATTTT.